This is a list of T cell receptor beta chains from one sample in a study of human T cells and chemical hapten exposure. From the RACE reads, TCRdb called clonotypes with MiXCR, one entry per CDR3 protein. This table holds 35,000 to 40,000 distinct CDR3 sequences, roughly 12% found once. The sample in question was whole blood, obtained in connection with sensitization to the hapten diphenylcyclopropenone (DPC). The origin of the receptors is a middle-aged woman with alopecia areata. Some clones in this sample may be carry-over from other donors' samples. Each CDR3 is given with its conserved first and last residue. Fields, in order: CDR3 length, clone size, V gene, D gene, J gene, CDR3 DNA, CDR3 protein. A D gene is named only where the DNA matches it firmly. Size is stated for part of the rows, as once, few or many counts, or as a class when the clone is expanded.

>12|NA|TRBV12-3/TRBV12-4|NA|TRBJ1-1
TGTGCCAGCAGTTCACATGGCGCTGAAGCTTTCTTT
CASSSHGAEAFF
>11|few|TRBV29-1|NA|TRBJ2-7
TGCAGCGTTGAGGGTCACGGCGAGCAGTACTTC
CSVEGHGEQYF
>13|many|TRBV18|NA|TRBJ1-1
TGTGCCAGCTCACCACCCGACGGAAATGAAGCTTTCTTT
CASSPPDGNEAFF
>13|NA|TRBV28|NA|TRBJ1-1
TGTGCCAGCAGTCGAGGGTCGAACACTGAAGCTTTCTTT
CASSRGSNTEAFF
>14|few|TRBV28|NA|TRBJ2-4
TGTGCCAGCAGTTTAAGGGCCAGAGGGAACATTCAGTACTTC
CASSLRARGNIQYF
>13|medium-sized|TRBV21-1|NA|TRBJ1-5
TGTGCCAGCGGAACAAATAGCAATCAGCCCCAGCATTTT
CASGTNSNQPQHF
>14|many|TRBV7-9|TRBD1|TRBJ2-5
TGTGCCAGCAGCTTACAGGGGGCAGGAGAGACCCAGTACTTC
CASSLQGAGETQYF
>14|many|TRBV5-1|TRBD1|TRBJ2-7
TGCGCCAGCAGCAAAGGACAGGGGTCGGGAGAGCAGTACTTC
CASSKGQGSGEQYF
>16|many|TRBV10-2|NA|TRBJ2-5
TGCGCCAGCAGTGTTTGGGGCCAGGGGGGCCAAGAGACCCAGTACTTC
CASSVWGQGGQETQYF
>14|many|TRBV19|TRBD2|TRBJ2-2
TGTGCCAGTAGGTCTAGCGGGAACACCGGGGAGCTGTTTTTT
CASRSSGNTGELFF
>16|few|TRBV7-8|NA|TRBJ2-2
TGTGCCAGCAGCCCGCCGTTAGCATCTTACACCGGGGAGCTGTTTTTT
CASSPPLASYTGELFF
>14|few|TRBV12-3/TRBV12-4|NA|TRBJ2-2
TGTGCCAGCTCCGGTGGGCCCATCACCGGGGAGCTGTTTTTT
CASSGGPITGELFF
>13|many|TRBV10-3|NA|TRBJ1-1
TGTGCCATCAGTGGGGGGGTAAACACTGAAGCTTTCTTT
CAISGGVNTEAFF
>15|many|TRBV12-3/TRBV12-4|TRBD2|TRBJ2-5
TGTGCCAGCAGCCCAAGGGGTAGCGGGGCAGAGACCCAGTACTTC
CASSPRGSGAETQYF
>17|many|TRBV6-1|NA|TRBJ2-2
NA
CASFYLSGQGGTGELFF
>13|NA|TRBV2|NA|TRBJ2-4
TGTGCCAGCAGTGAAATTGGGCAAAACATTCAGTACTTC
CASSEIGQNIQYF
>13|many|TRBV6-5|NA|TRBJ1-6
TGTGCCAGCAGACCACGAGCATGGCCACCCCTCCACTTT
CASRPRAWPPLHF
>15|few|TRBV27|TRBD2|TRBJ2-1
TGTGCCAGCAGTTTAGCGGGACTAGCGGACAATGAGCAGTTCTTC
CASSLAGLADNEQFF
>12|many|TRBV29-1|NA|TRBJ2-7
TGCAGCGGTGCCCAGGGGTCCCACGAGCAGTACTTC
CSGAQGSHEQYF
>15|many|TRBV18|NA|TRBJ2-5
TGTGCCAGCTCAGCGGGACAGATCCTACAAGAGACCCAGTACTTC
CASSAGQILQETQYF
>14|many|TRBV18|TRBD1|TRBJ2-7
TGTGCCAGCTCACGGGGACAGGCACTCTACGAGCAGTACTTC
CASSRGQALYEQYF
>13|once|TRBV12-3/TRBV12-4|NA|TRBJ2-3
TGTGCCAGCAGTTTGGGGGCCACAGATACGCAGTATTTT
CASSLGATDTQYF
>15|NA|TRBV10-3|NA|TRBJ2-1
TGTGCCATCAGAGGACAGTCGTTCCCCTACAATGAGCAGTTCTTC
CAIRGQSFPYNEQFF
>11|many|TRBV12-3/TRBV12-4|NA|TRBJ1-1
TGTGCCAGCAGTAAGTCGACTGAAGCTTTCTTT
CASSKSTEAFF
>13|many|TRBV3-1|TRBD1|TRBJ2-7
TGTGCCAGCAGCCAAGACAGGGGGCACGAGCAGTACTTC
CASSQDRGHEQYF
>15|many|TRBV28|NA|TRBJ2-5
TGTGCCAGCGTGAAGGGATCCTCGTACCAAGAGACCCAGTACTTC
CASVKGSSYQETQYF
>13|few|TRBV25-1|NA|TRBJ1-6
TGTGCCAGCAGTGAAGATGGGAATAGGCCCCTCCACTTT
CASSEDGNRPLHF
>15|NA|TRBV9|NA|TRBJ1-6
TGTGCCAGCAGCGTAGGTGGGCAGGAGCATTCACCCCTCCACTTT
CASSVGGQEHSPLHF
>14|NA|TRBV6-6|NA|TRBJ1-1
TGTGCCAGCAGCCCCCGGGGGGCGGGCACTGAAGCTTTCTTT
CASSPRGAGTEAFF
>13|once|TRBV20-1|NA|TRBJ1-1
TGCAGTGCCCAAAGGACGGAGAACACTGAAGCTTTCTTT
CSAQRTENTEAFF
>21|many|TRBV20-1|TRBD1|TRBJ1-5
TGCAGTGCTAGCAAGGCTATTACGGGACAGGGGGAAGACTATAGCAATCAGCCCCAGCATTTT
CSASKAITGQGEDYSNQPQHF
>14|NA|TRBV12-3/TRBV12-4|NA|TRBJ1-1
TGTGCCAGCCGAGGGGCCCCAATGAACACTGAAGCTTTCTTT
CASRGAPMNTEAFF
>16|NA|TRBV11-2|TRBD2|TRBJ2-3
TGTGCCAGCAGCTACCTACTAGCGGGAGGCACAGATACGCAGTATTTT
CASSYLLAGGTDTQYF
>15|many|TRBV11-3|NA|TRBJ2-3
TGTGCCAGCAGCCCTAGGGAATTTTTCACAGATACGCAGTATTTT
CASSPREFFTDTQYF
>18|many|TRBV11-2|TRBD2|TRBJ2-2
TGTGCCAGCAGCTTACGGCTAGCGGGAGGGTCCTACACCGGGGAGCTGTTTTTT
CASSLRLAGGSYTGELFF
>13|NA|TRBV11-3|NA|TRBJ1-3
TGTGCCAGCAGCGAAGACTCTGGAAACACCATATATTTT
CASSEDSGNTIYF
>15|many|TRBV20-1|TRBD1|TRBJ2-3
TGCAGTGCTAGACAAGACAGGGGGGGCACAGATACGCAGTATTTT
CSARQDRGGTDTQYF
>13|NA|TRBV5-8|NA|TRBJ2-6
TGTGCCAGCAGCTATACTGGGGCCAACGTCCTGACTTTC
CASSYTGANVLTF